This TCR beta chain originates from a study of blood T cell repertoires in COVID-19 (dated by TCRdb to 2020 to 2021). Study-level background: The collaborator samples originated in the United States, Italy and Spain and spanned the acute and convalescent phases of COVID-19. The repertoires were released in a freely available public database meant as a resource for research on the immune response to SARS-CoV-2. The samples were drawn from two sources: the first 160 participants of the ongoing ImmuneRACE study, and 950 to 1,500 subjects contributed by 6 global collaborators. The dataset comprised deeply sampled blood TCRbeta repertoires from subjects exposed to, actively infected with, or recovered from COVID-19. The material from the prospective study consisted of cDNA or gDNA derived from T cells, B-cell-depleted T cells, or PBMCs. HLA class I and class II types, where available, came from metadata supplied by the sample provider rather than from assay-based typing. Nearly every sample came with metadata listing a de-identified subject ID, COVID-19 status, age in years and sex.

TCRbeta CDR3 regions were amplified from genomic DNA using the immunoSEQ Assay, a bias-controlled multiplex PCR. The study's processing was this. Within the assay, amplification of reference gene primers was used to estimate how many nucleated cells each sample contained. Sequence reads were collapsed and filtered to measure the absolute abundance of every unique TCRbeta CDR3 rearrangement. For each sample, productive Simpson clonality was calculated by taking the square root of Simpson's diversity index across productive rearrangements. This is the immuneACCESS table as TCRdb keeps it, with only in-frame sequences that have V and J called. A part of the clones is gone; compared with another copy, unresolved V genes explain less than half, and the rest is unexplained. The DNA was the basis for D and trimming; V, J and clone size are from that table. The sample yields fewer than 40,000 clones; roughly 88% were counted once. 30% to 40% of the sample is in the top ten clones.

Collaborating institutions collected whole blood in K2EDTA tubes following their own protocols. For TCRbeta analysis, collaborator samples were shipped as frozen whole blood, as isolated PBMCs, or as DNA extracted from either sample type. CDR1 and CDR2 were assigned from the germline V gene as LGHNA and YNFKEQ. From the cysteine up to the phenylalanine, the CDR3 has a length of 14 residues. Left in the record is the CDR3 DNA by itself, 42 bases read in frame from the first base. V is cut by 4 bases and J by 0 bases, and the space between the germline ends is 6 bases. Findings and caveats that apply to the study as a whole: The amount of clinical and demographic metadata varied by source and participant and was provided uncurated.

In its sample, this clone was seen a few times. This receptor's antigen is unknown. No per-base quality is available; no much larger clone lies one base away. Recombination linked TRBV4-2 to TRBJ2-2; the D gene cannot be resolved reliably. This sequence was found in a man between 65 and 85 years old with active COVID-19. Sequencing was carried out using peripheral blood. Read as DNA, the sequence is TGTGCCAGCAGCCCGACTTCGAACACCGGGGAGCTGTTTTTT. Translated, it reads CASSPTSNTGELFF.